These 27 T cell receptor beta chains were sequenced from one sample in a study of blood T cell repertoires in COVID-19 (dated by TCRdb to about 2020). Library preparation used the immunoSEQ multiplex PCR assay. TCRdb took this table from immuneACCESS and kept in-frame rearrangements with V and J called. Such tables lack part of the clones; where checked against another copy, unresolved V genes explain under half of the gap, and the rest is unexplained. The sample table holds around 150,000 clones, of which about 81% were seen once. Approximately 9.9% of the sample is held by the ten biggest clonotypes. Sequenced material: peripheral blood. Receptors originate from a man in his 60s with active or convalescent COVID-19.

This clone was recorded once. This CDR3 is also generated by other DNA sequences in the sample. This sequence joins TRBV12-3 or TRBV12-4 and TRBJ1-1, with D perhaps TRBD1 (5 bases). V lost 5 bases to trimming and J lost 2 bases, with 9 bases between them. The CDR3 runs to 13 residues. CDR3 sequence (DNA): TGTGCCAGCAGTCTCAGGGAAAACACTGAAGCTTTCTTT. It translates to CASSLRENTEAFF.

This clone was counted once. CDR3 sequence reads: CASSFRSNTEAFF. The CDR3 DNA follows: TGTGCCAGCAGTTTCCGGAGTAACACTGAAGCTTTCTTT. The chain has TRBV28 and TRBJ1-1; no definite D call. V was shortened by 3 bases and J by 2 bases, with 7 bases between the two germline ends. The CDR3 is 13 residues long. Germline V gives CDR1 MDHEN, CDR2 SYDVKM.

V usage is TRBV6-5 and J usage is TRBJ1-4; unclear D gene. CDR1 and CDR2 from the germline V gene are MNHEY and SVGAGI. V was trimmed by 6 bases and J by 8 bases, leaving 13 bases between them. The CDR3 sequence is 13 residues long. CDR3: CASRTPLVEKLFF. DNA for the CDR3: TGTGCCAGCAGGACTCCCCTGGTCGAAAAACTGTTTTTT.

The rearrangement uses TRBV5-6 and TRBJ2-1, with D possibly TRBD2 on 6 matching bases. The length of the CDR3 is 15 residues. Trimming removed 0 bases from V and 0 bases from J, with 7 bases in between. Germline V gene data show CDR1 as SGHDT and CDR2 as YYEEEE. CDR3 nucleotide sequence: TGTGCCAGCAGCTTGGCGGGGGTCTCCTACAATGAGCAGTTCTTC. This sequence encodes CASSLAGVSYNEQFF.

This clone was detected only a few times. This rearrangement joins TRBV25-1 to TRBJ2-1; 7 nucleotides line up with TRBD2. The CDR3 length is 14 residues. CDR1 is MGHDK, CDR2 SYGVNS, per germline. With V trimmed by 11 bases and J by 1 base, 8 bases remained unmatched. The CDR3 sequence: CAVGGRNSYNEQFF. The CDR3 DNA follows: TGTGCCGTCGGGGGGAGGAATTCCTACAATGAGCAGTTCTTC. Full variable domain (remainder filled in from reference TRBV25-1 and TRBJ2-1): EADIYQTPRYLVIGTGKKITLECSQTMGHDKMYWYQQDPGMELHLIHYSYGVNSTEKGDLSSESTVSRIRTEHFPLTLESARPSHTSQYLCAVGGRNSYNEQFFGPGTRLTVL.

The chain carries TRBV3-1 (or the pseudogene TRBV3-2) and TRBJ2-2; 13 nucleotides line up with TRBD2. The CDR3 sequence is 16 residues long. The germline V gene encodes CDR1 LGHDT and CDR2 YNNKEL (reference sequence). Trimming took 2 bases from V and 4 from J; bases not matched to a gene: 1. The CDR3 DNA sequence: TGTGCCAGCAGCCAAAGACTAGCGGGGGGCACCGGGGAGCTGTTTTTT. The encoded protein is CASSQRLAGGTGELFF.

The V and J genes are TRBV24-1 and TRBJ2-1; 7 bases are shared with TRBD1. J was trimmed by 4 bases and V by 2 bases; bases with no gene match: 7. CDR1 and CDR2 from the germline V gene are KGHDR and SFDVKD. The CDR3 is made up of 16 amino acids. The CDR3 region is CATSDYVGGGYNEQFF. The CDR3 bases are TGTGCCACCAGTGATTATGTAGGGGGCGGGTACAATGAGCAGTTCTTC.

The count of this clone is one. The chain recombines TRBV7-8 with TRBJ2-7, with unresolved D. This CDR3 is 15 amino acids long. The germline CDR1 and CDR2 sequences are SGHVS and FQNEAQ. Trimming took off 3 bases at V and 1 base at J, with 13 bases between the two ends. The CDR3 sequence: CASSLRQTGSYEQYF. The CDR3 DNA follows: TGTGCCAGCAGCTTGAGACAAACTGGGTCCTACGAGCAGTACTTC.

Here the CDR3 DNA reads TGCGCCAGCAGTCCTGACAGGCCGGCAAGTGGAAACACCATATATTTT. Translation: CASSPDRPASGNTIYF. J is TRBJ1-3 and V is TRBV10-2, with D perhaps matching TRBD1 (6 bases). Trimming stripped 5 bases from V and 3 bases from J, with 17 bases between. Germline CDR1 and CDR2: WSHSY and SAAADI. The CDR3 is 16 residues long.

V usage is TRBV7-3 and J usage is TRBJ1-1; D not certain. The CDR3 is made up of 13 amino acids. The ends were cut back, 5 bases at V and 11 bases at J, with 18 bases in the middle. Germline V gene lookup returns CDR1 SGHTA and CDR2 FQGTGA. CDR3 DNA: TGTGCCAGCAGCGCACCCGGGTCGTCAGAGGCTTTCTTT. Its protein is CASSAPGSSEAFF.

This clone has only a few counts. The chain carries TRBV3-1 (or the pseudogene TRBV3-2) and TRBJ1-5; D is perhaps TRBD1 (5 bases). The CDR3 loop spans 17 amino acids. Per germline, CDR1 LGHDT and CDR2 YNNKEL (reference sequence). V gave up 2 bases and J gave up 0 bases, with 14 bases separating them. CDR3 coding DNA: TGTGCCAGCAGCCAAAGCCGCAGGGCGAATAGCAATCAGCCCCAGCATTTT. This codes for CASSQSRRANSNQPQHF.

The J gene is TRBJ1-4, the V gene TRBV6-5, with TRBD1 matching 7 bases. The V and J ends lost 5 bases and 8 bases, in that order; junction bases with no gene match: 8. CDR3 size: 14 residues. Germline-derived CDR1 and CDR2 are MNHEY and SVGAGI. In DNA, the CDR3 is TGTGCCAGCAGTCCCAGGGGGTTTCGGGAAAAACTGTTTTTT. Translated: CASSPRGFREKLFF.

V is TRBV6-5 and J is TRBJ2-5; D unclear. Between the trimmed V and J ends, which lost 4 bases and 1 base, there was a span of 7 bases. The V gene's germline CDR1 is MNHEY and CDR2 SVGAGI. The CDR3 is made up of 13 amino acids. The CDR3 loop is CASSLQIQETQYF. In DNA form, the CDR3 reads TGTGCCAGCAGTTTACAGATCCAAGAGACCCAGTACTTC.

V is TRBV20-1 and J is TRBJ1-2; 8 nucleotides line up with TRBD1. CDR1 DFQATT and CDR2 SNEGSKA come from the germline V gene (reference sequence). Trimming took 3 bases from V and 4 from J; bases not matched to a gene: 7. The CDR3 extends over 14 amino acids. CDR3 in DNA: TGCAGTGCTAGTTCAGGACAGGGATTCTATGGCTACACCTTC. Protein product: CSASSGQGFYGYTF.

The chain joins TRBV7-2 to TRBJ1-2, with D maybe TRBD1 (6 bases). CDR1 SGHTA and CDR2 FQGNSA come from the germline V gene. Trimming removed 5 bases from V and 3 bases from J, with 16 bases in between. The CDR3 sequence is 15 residues long. CDR3 amino acids: CASSASWGGDYGYTF. The CDR3 nucleotides are TGTGCCAGCAGCGCTAGTTGGGGGGGCGACTATGGCTACACCTTC. The full variable domain, in which reference TRBV7-2 and TRBJ1-2 provide the parts outside the CDR3, is GAGVSQSPSNKVTEKGKDVELRCDPISGHTALYWYRQSLGQGLEFLIYFQGNSAPDKSGLPSDRFSAERTGGSVSTLTIQRTQQEDSAVYLCASSASWGGDYGYTFGSGTRLTVV.

The chain links TRBV5-1 to TRBJ1-1, with D tentatively TRBD1 (5 bases). V was cut by 3 bases and J by 11 bases, with 14 bases left in between. Germline CDR1 reads SGHRS; CDR2 reads YFSETQ. The CDR3 extends over 12 amino acids. CDR3 sequence reads: CASSYEEGRAFF. CDR3 nucleotides: TGCGCCAGCAGCTATGAAGAGGGGAGGGCTTTCTTT.

The CDR3 region has the DNA TGTGCCAGTAGTCCAGATCTCGGGACATCCTATGGCTACACCTTC. Translated, it gives CASSPDLGTSYGYTF. J is TRBJ1-2 and V is TRBV19, with D perhaps TRBD1 (6 bases). This CDR3 comprises 15 residues. Trimming shortened V by 5 bases and J by 4 bases, and 17 bases separated the two germline ends. Germline loops: CDR1 LNHDA, CDR2 SQIVND (reference sequence).

The table lists this clone with a count of one. V usage is TRBV6-4 and J usage is TRBJ1-1, with 8 bases matching TRBD1. J gave up 6 bases and V 0 bases, and 6 bases lay outside the gene matches. Germline V gene sequence: CDR1 MRHNA, CDR2 SNTAGT. The CDR3 covers 15 residues. CDR3 region: CASSDSARGRSEAFF. For the CDR3, the DNA is TGTGCCAGCAGTGACTCGGCCAGGGGGCGATCTGAAGCTTTCTTT.

This clone was counted only a few times. The V gene is TRBV10-2, the J gene TRBJ2-7; perhaps TRBD2 as D (6 bases). Trimming took off 0 bases at V and 4 bases at J, with 10 bases between the two ends. Germline V gene data show CDR1 as WSHSY and CDR2 as SAAADI. The CDR3 spans 14 residues. This CDR3 is CASSESGLIYEQYF. CDR3 DNA: TGCGCCAGCAGTGAGTCGGGACTTATATACGAGCAGTACTTC.

The chain links TRBV28 to TRBJ2-5; TRBD2 might be the D (6 bases). Germline V gene lookup returns CDR1 MDHEN and CDR2 SYDVKM. The length of the CDR3 is 15 residues. The V end lost 8 bases, the J end lost 2 bases, and 18 bases lay between the germline ends. The CDR3 sequence is CASGGDGGRQETQYF. CDR3 nucleotide sequence: TGTGCCAGCGGAGGGGACGGGGGAAGACAAGAGACCCAGTACTTC.

V usage is TRBV18 and J usage is TRBJ1-1, with D maybe TRBD1 (6 bases). The ends were cut back, 5 bases at V and 5 bases at J, with 18 bases in the middle. The CDR3 length is 15 residues. In germline, CDR1 is KGHSH, CDR2 LQKENI. The CDR3 bases are TGTGCCAGCTCAGCGTTAACAGGGATTGAGACTGAAGCTTTCTTT. Residues: CASSALTGIETEAFF.

This CDR3 is CASSPVNTGELFF. For the CDR3, the DNA is TGTGCCAGCAGCCCAGTGAACACCGGGGAGCTGTTTTTT. This chain links TRBV12-3 or TRBV12-4 with TRBJ2-2; D uncertain. Trimming shortened V by 6 bases and J by 1 base, and 6 bases separated the two germline ends. The CDR3 totals 13 residues.

CDR3 DNA: TGTGCCACCAGCAGAGAAGCGGGAGGAACCTCCTACGAGCAGTACTTC. Translation gives CATSREAGGTSYEQYF. J is TRBJ2-7 and V is TRBV15, with 9 bases that match TRBD2. The CDR3 consists of 16 residues. Germline V gives CDR1 LNHNV, CDR2 YYDKDF (reference sequence). V lost 0 bases, J lost 0 bases, and 3 bases stayed unmatched.

V usage is TRBV19 and J usage is TRBJ1-5; 7 nucleotides line up with TRBD1. Germline lookup yields CDR1 LNHDA and CDR2 SQIVND (reference sequence). The V and J ends lost 7 bases and 1 base, in that order; junction bases with no gene match: 16. The CDR3 sequence is 18 residues long. The CDR3 nucleotides read TGTGCCAGTAACCTATCCTTTCGGACAGGAAGGAGCAATCAGCCCCAGCATTTT. Its translation is CASNLSFRTGRSNQPQHF.

Notes on this clone: Compared with germline, one end of the junction differs, possibly owing to a read error. The chain uses TRBV24-1 and TRBJ2-3; 9 nucleotides align to TRBD2. Germline V gene sequence: CDR1 KGHDR, CDR2 SFDVKD. CDR3 length: 15 residues. The chain's CDR3 is CATSDFGTSKDTQYF. The CDR3 nucleotides read TGTGCCACCAGTGATTTTGGGACTAGCAAAGATACGCAGTATTTT.

This chain connects TRBV5-1 to TRBJ1-1; D is possibly TRBD1 (6 bases). V was trimmed by 4 bases and J by 0 bases, leaving 16 bases between them. The CDR3 length is 16 residues. The germline V gene encodes CDR1 SGHRS and CDR2 YFSETQ. The CDR3 sequence: CASSPKDSYMNTEAFF. CDR3 nucleotide sequence: TGCGCCAGCAGCCCTAAGGACAGCTACATGAACACTGAAGCTTTCTTT.

The chain recombines TRBV6-5 with TRBJ2-3; D remains unclear. The CDR3 runs 14 residues. Trimming removed 6 bases at V and 6 bases at J, with 16 bases between. Germline CDR1 and CDR2: MNHEY and SVGAGI. CDR3 nucleotide sequence: TGTGCCAGCAGCCCCCAACGGTACCTCGATACGCAGTATTTT. Amino acid sequence: CASSPQRYLDTQYF.